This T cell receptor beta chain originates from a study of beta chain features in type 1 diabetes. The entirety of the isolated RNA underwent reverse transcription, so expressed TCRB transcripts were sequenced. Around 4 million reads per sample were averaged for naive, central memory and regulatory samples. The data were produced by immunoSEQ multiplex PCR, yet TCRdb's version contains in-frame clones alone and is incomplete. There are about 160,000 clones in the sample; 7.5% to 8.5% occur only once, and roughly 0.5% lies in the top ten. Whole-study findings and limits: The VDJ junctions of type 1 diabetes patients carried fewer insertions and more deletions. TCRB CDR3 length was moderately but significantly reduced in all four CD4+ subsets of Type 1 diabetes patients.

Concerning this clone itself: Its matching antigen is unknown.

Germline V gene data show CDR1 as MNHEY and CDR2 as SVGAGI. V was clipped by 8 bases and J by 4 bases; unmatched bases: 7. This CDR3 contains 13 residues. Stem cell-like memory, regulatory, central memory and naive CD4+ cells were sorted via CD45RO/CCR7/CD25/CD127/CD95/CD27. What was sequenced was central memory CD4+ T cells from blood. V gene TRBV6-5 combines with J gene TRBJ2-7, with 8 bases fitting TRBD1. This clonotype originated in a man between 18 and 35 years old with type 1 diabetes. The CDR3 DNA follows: TGTGCCAGCCAGAAGACAGGGGCTTACGAGCAGTACTTC. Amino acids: CASQKTGAYEQYF.